This T cell receptor beta chain stems from a study of shared clonotypes between healthy human individuals. Study outcomes and limitations: A reduction in generation probabilities was seen for non-shared clonotypes relative to those shared by all four donors. Incomplete sequencing of sorted subsets was indicated by rarefaction despite large depth.

For this clone: Its antigen is currently unknown.

Per germline, CDR1 SEHNR and CDR2 FQNEAQ (reference sequence). V was pared by 1 base and J by 7 bases, with 14 bases between. The CDR3 extends over 15 amino acids. Naive-designated CD8 cells lacked CD45RO, were positively enriched for CCR7, and omitted terminally differentiated effector memory CD45RA+ cells. Authors' methods: From ImmunoSEQ came sequences covering only the junction and carrying no quality scores, so filtering differed. TCRdb's table, derived via immunoSEQ multiplex PCR, lists solely in-frame clones and lacks some. The DNA gave D and trimming, while V, J and clone size come from that table. The table records just over 2,000,000 clones, approximately 95% of them present only once.

This clonotype was obtained from a man between 18 and 29 years old in good health. This chain links TRBV7-9 with TRBJ1-3; D is perhaps TRBD1 (6 bases). The sequencing input was naive CD8+ T cells sorted from blood. CDR3 DNA sequence: TGTGCCAGCAGCTTAGAGAAAGCAGGGGTTAACACCATATATTTT. Translation: CASSLEKAGVNTIYF.